Below, 27 T cell receptor beta chains from the same sample are listed, as sequenced in a study of Ad26.COV2.S vaccination and SARS-CoV-2 variants (dated by TCRdb to 2020 to 2023). Receptors were amplified or captured by the immunoSEQ multiplex PCR assay. TCRdb obtained this table from immuneACCESS and retained in-frame rearrangements with V and J assigned. These tables miss some clones; where compared with another copy, unresolved V genes account for less than half of the shortfall, and the remainder is unexplained. This sample lists approximately 400,000 clones; roughly four fifths were detected once. Around 7% of the sample rests with the top ten. The treatment or condition tag for this specimen amounts to: about 20 received Ad26.COV2.S at low or high dose, single or two shots; about 5 received placebo; per-sample allocation not given. For vaccine and placebo recipients, the sequenced repertoires came from samples collected on day 63 after the first injection.

The material sequenced was peripheral blood, taken in a trial of Ad26.COV2.S vaccine versus placebo. The receptors originated from a person aged 18-60 years who received the Ad26.COV2.S COVID-19 vaccine or a placebo.

The rearrangement links TRBV28 to TRBJ1-2; TRBD1 is a possible D gene (6 bases). Germline lookup yields CDR1 MDHEN and CDR2 SYDVKM. The V gene lost 0 bases and the J gene lost 0 bases, with 8 bases spanning the gap. CDR3 length: 15 residues. The CDR3, as DNA: TGTGCCAGCAGTTTATGGGGGGCCCCTAACTATGGCTACACCTTC. Protein: CASSLWGAPNYGYTF.

On this clone itself: The junction shows a germline mismatch at one end, possibly a read error. This rearrangement joins TRBV19 to TRBJ2-6; 7 positions match TRBD1. Germline loops: CDR1 LNHDA, CDR2 SQIVND (reference sequence). CDR3 length: 14 residues. The CDR3 nucleotides are TGTGCCGGTAGGGACAGCTCTGGGGCCAACGTCCTGACTTTC. The encoded protein is CAGRDSSGANVLTF.

The CDR3 coding sequence is TGTGCCAGCAGCTTATTTCCTTTCGGGCCAGTGGAAGAAAAACTGTTTTTT. Translating it yields CASSLFPFGPVEEKLFF. The gene calls are TRBV7-9 and TRBJ1-4; D call uncertain. V gave up 2 bases and J gave up 8 bases, with 21 bases separating them. CDR1 is SEHNR and CDR2 is FQNEAQ in the germline V gene (reference sequence). The CDR3 length is 17 residues.

This chain connects TRBV7-2 to TRBJ1-5, with no clear D. Trimming removed 4 bases from V and 5 bases from J, with 9 bases in between. The CDR3 extends over 13 amino acids. CDR1 is SGHTA, CDR2 FQGNSA, per germline. The CDR3 region is CASSSGLDQPQHF. The CDR3 DNA follows: TGTGCCAGCAGCTCCGGTCTAGATCAGCCCCAGCATTTT.

The chain employs TRBV4-1 and TRBJ2-5, with 12 bases lining up with TRBD2. CDR1 and CDR2 from the germline V gene are MGHRA and YSYEKL. This CDR3 is 15 amino acids long. After removal of 5 bases from V and 4 bases from J, the junction contained 5 bases not matched to a gene. The CDR3 DNA reads as TGCGCCAGCAGCGGACTGGGACTAGCGGGAGAGACCCAGTACTTC. Protein product: CASSGLGLAGETQYF.

The V call is TRBV5-1, the J call TRBJ2-7; TRBD2 aligns across 13 bases. V trimming: 9 bases; J trimming: 4 bases; junction bases outside the gene matches: 10. The CDR3 is 15 residues long. Germline assignment: CDR1 SGHRS and CDR2 YFSETQ. The CDR3, as DNA: TGCGCCACCTACCCAGGACTAGCGGGAGTTTACGAGCAGTACTTC. It translates to CATYPGLAGVYEQYF.

In this sample, this clone turned up once. The chain couples TRBV7-2 to TRBJ1-2; weak D call: TRBD1 (6 bases). Looked up from germline, CDR1 is SGHTA and CDR2 is FQGNSA. Trimming took 1 base from V and 3 from J, leaving 15 bases between them. The CDR3 consists of 16 residues. The DNA for the CDR3 is TGTGCCAGCAGCTTAGTGGACAGCCCCCCATACTATGGCTACACCTTC. Translated, it gives CASSLVDSPPYYGYTF. The entire variable domain, with the rest obtained from reference TRBV7-2 and TRBJ1-2, is as follows: GAGVSQSPSNKVTEKGKDVELRCDPISGHTALYWYRQSLGQGLEFLIYFQGNSAPDKSGLPSDRFSAERTGGSVSTLTIQRTQQEDSAVYLCASSLVDSPPYYGYTFGSGTRLTVV.

V usage is TRBV11-2 and J usage is TRBJ2-3, with 10 bases matching TRBD1. Germline CDR1 SGHAT, CDR2 FQNNGV. With V trimmed by 5 bases and J by 4 bases, 9 bases remained unmatched. The CDR3 is made up of 16 amino acids. CDR3 coding DNA: TGTGCCAGCAGCACGACGACAGGGGGCTCACCAGATACGCAGTATTTT. It specifies CASSTTTGGSPDTQYF.

This chain uses TRBV7-9 with TRBJ2-5; D remains ambiguous. The CDR3 sequence is 16 residues long. The germline gives CDR1 SEHNR, CDR2 FQNEAQ (reference sequence). Trimming took off 5 bases at V and 5 bases at J, with 21 bases between the two ends. The CDR3 bases are TGTGCCAGCAGCCTATCGCGCTTGTTGGGTCGGGAGACCCAGTACTTC. It specifies CASSLSRLLGRETQYF.

This clone was detected a few times. V is TRBV19 and J is TRBJ1-5, with a possible D match to TRBD1 (6 bases). Germline V CDR1 and CDR2: LNHDA, SQIVND (reference sequence). V was trimmed by 5 bases and J by 6 bases, leaving 14 bases between them. This CDR3 is built from 14 residues. CDR3 sequence: CASSYTGGSQPQHF. The CDR3 DNA reads as TGTGCCAGTAGTTATACGGGGGGCTCTCAGCCCCAGCATTTT.

The rearrangement uses TRBV7-8 and TRBJ1-5, with no clear D. CDR3 size: 13 residues. Looked up from germline, CDR1 is SGHVS and CDR2 is FQNEAQ. V was pared by 2 bases and J by 5 bases, with 7 bases between. CDR3 nucleotides: TGTGCCAGCAGCTTAAACACCCATCAGCCCCAGCATTTT. Protein product: CASSLNTHQPQHF.

This chain connects TRBV2 to TRBJ1-2; TRBD1 aligns across 7 bases. Germline-derived CDR1 and CDR2 are SNHLY and FYNNEI. With V trimmed by 4 bases and J by 8 bases, 10 bases remained unmatched. The CDR3 length is 14 residues. CDR3 in amino acids: CASSGEQGMRGYTF. CDR3 nucleotides: TGTGCCAGCAGTGGTGAACAGGGGATGAGGGGCTACACCTTC.

Only a few counts were recorded for this clone. The chain carries TRBV6-2 or TRBV6-3 and TRBJ1-1, with a possible D match to TRBD1 (5 bases). There are 14 residues in the CDR3. Deletions cut 2 bases from V and 3 bases from J, with 10 bases between. In germline, CDR1 is MNHEY, CDR2 SVGEGT. Here the CDR3 DNA reads TGTGCCAGCAGTTACGGGGGACGGTACACTGAAGCTTTCTTT. Amino acid sequence: CASSYGGRYTEAFF.

V is TRBV5-1 and J is TRBJ2-3, with 12 bases matching TRBD2. The V gene's germline CDR1 is SGHRS and CDR2 YFSETQ. After removal of 4 bases from V and 2 bases from J, the junction contained 8 bases not matched to a gene. CDR3 length equals 17 residues. CDR3 sequence: CASSPPTSGGTTDTQYF. In DNA, the CDR3 is TGCGCCAGCAGCCCGCCGACTAGCGGGGGAACCACAGATACGCAGTATTTT.

J is TRBJ2-3 and V is TRBV4-3; 8 positions agree with TRBD1. Trimming cost V 4 bases and J 5 bases; bases outside gene matches: 5. CDR3 length: 14 amino acids. Looked up from germline, CDR1 is LGHNA and CDR2 is YSLEER. In DNA form, the CDR3 reads TGCGCCAGCAGCCGGACAGGGCATCGAGATACGCAGTATTTT. As protein: CASSRTGHRDTQYF.

The rearrangement links TRBV7-2 to TRBJ2-3, with D possibly matching TRBD2 (6 bases). The length of the CDR3 is 13 residues. CDR1 and CDR2 from the germline V gene are SGHTA and FQGNSA. The V and J ends lost 5 bases and 6 bases respectively, with 12 bases between them. In nucleotides, the CDR3 is TGTGCCAGCAGCCCCGAGGCGGGGGATACGCAGTATTTT. Amino acids: CASSPEAGDTQYF.

The chain links TRBV27 to TRBJ1-2, with D possibly being TRBD1 (6 bases). Trimming left V 6 bases short and J 1 base short, with 21 bases between. Germline V CDR1 and CDR2: MNHEY, SMNVEV (reference sequence). There are 17 residues in the CDR3. CDR3 protein: CASREEGTPGDNYGYTF. In nucleotides, the CDR3 is TGTGCCAGCAGGGAAGAGGGGACCCCAGGGGATAACTATGGCTACACCTTC.

A remark on this clone: The junction differs from germline at one of its ends, possibly a read error. V usage is TRBV7-2 and J usage is TRBJ2-7, with a weak D call TRBD1 (6 bases). Germline CDR1 SGHTA, CDR2 FQGNSA. The CDR3 totals 13 residues. The CDR3 region has the DNA TGTGCCAGCAGCTCGACAGGCTCCCACGAGCAGTACTTC. The encoded protein is CASSSTGSHEQYF.

The chain couples TRBV5-4 to TRBJ2-1; D not certain. The germline V gene has CDR1 SGHNT and CDR2 YYREEE (reference sequence). There are 13 residues in the CDR3. The V gene lost 4 bases and the J gene lost 6 bases, with 11 bases spanning the gap. This CDR3 reads CASSRLATNEQFF. The CDR3 coding sequence is TGTGCCAGCAGCCGCTTAGCAACCAATGAGCAGTTCTTC.

The J gene is TRBJ2-1, the V gene TRBV9; either TRBD1 or TRBD2 may fit D (5 bases each). Germline values: CDR1 SGDLS, CDR2 YYNGEE. The CDR3 runs to 17 residues. The V gene lost 0 bases and the J gene lost 4 bases, with 17 bases spanning the gap. The CDR3, as DNA: TGTGCCAGCAGCGTAGCCGGCGGCAGTGGGGGTTACAATGAGCAGTTCTTC. It translates to CASSVAGGSGGYNEQFF.

DNA for the CDR3: TGTGCCAGCAGCTTCCAGACAGGGCCTGAAGCTTTCTTT. This gives the protein CASSFQTGPEAFF. The chain carries TRBV7-2 and TRBJ1-1, with 7 bases identical to TRBD1. V lost 3 bases and J lost 6; bases outside the gene matches: 4. Per germline, CDR1 SGHTA and CDR2 FQGNSA. The CDR3 runs 13 residues.

V and J are TRBV6-6 and TRBJ1-2; TRBD1 matches 7 bases. The germline CDR1 and CDR2 sequences are MNHNY and SVGAGI (reference sequence). V was pared by 10 bases and J by 5 bases, with 10 bases of the junction left unmatched. CDR3 size: 13 residues. The CDR3 loop is CATRGGAGYGYTF. The CDR3, as DNA: TGTGCCACCAGGGGGGGCGCGGGATATGGCTACACCTTC.

The chain has TRBV11-2 and TRBJ2-5; D tentatively fits TRBD1 or TRBD2 (5 bases each). V was cut by 7 bases and J by 2 bases, with 11 bases left in between. The CDR3 has 13 amino acids. Germline V gene lookup returns CDR1 SGHAT and CDR2 FQNNGV. CDR3 nucleotide sequence: TGTGCCAGCACTTTGGGGGTTCAAGAGACCCAGTACTTC. The encoded protein is CASTLGVQETQYF. Complete variable domain (other parts from reference TRBV11-2 and TRBJ2-5): EAGVAQSPRYKIIEKRQSVAFWCNPISGHATLYWYQQILGQGPKLLIQFQNNGVVDDSQLPKDRFSAERLKGVDSTLKIQPAKLEDSAVYLCASTLGVQETQYFGPGTRLLVL.

This clone was detected only a few times. This rearrangement joins TRBV19 to TRBJ2-1; 10 nucleotides line up with TRBD2. Germline loops: CDR1 LNHDA, CDR2 SQIVND (reference sequence). This CDR3 contains 16 residues. The ends lost 9 bases at V and 4 bases at J; junction bases unmatched: 12. CDR3 nucleotide sequence: TGTGCCAGCAAACTAGCGGGGTCAGTTAGATACAATGAGCAGTTCTTC. Translated: CASKLAGSVRYNEQFF.

The rearrangement uses TRBV11-2 and TRBJ2-1; D possibly corresponds to TRBD1 (5 bases). Trimming pared 5 bases from V and 4 bases from J, leaving 12 bases between. Per germline, CDR1 SGHAT and CDR2 FQNNGV. The CDR3 runs to 14 residues. The CDR3 loop reads CASSPVGVYNEQFF. Here the CDR3 DNA reads TGTGCCAGCAGCCCGGTAGGGGTATACAATGAGCAGTTCTTC. Together with reference TRBV11-2 and TRBJ2-1, the CDR3 gives the full variable domain: EAGVAQSPRYKIIEKRQSVAFWCNPISGHATLYWYQQILGQGPKLLIQFQNNGVVDDSQLPKDRFSAERLKGVDSTLKIQPAKLEDSAVYLCASSPVGVYNEQFFGPGTRLTVL.

The chain joins TRBV6-6 to TRBJ2-7, with D unclear. Germline CDR1 reads MNHNY; CDR2 reads SVGAGI (reference sequence). The CDR3 is made up of 11 amino acids. V lost 5 bases and J 8 bases, leaving 10 bases between the germline ends. The CDR3 coding sequence is TGTGCCAGCAGTCTCCAGCTTAAGCAGTACTTC. Translating gives CASSLQLKQYF.

The V call is TRBV5-5, the J call TRBJ2-7; perhaps TRBD1 as D (5 bases). V lost 3 bases to trimming and J lost 3 bases, with 13 bases between them. The germline CDR1 and CDR2 sequences are SGHKS and YYEKEE (reference sequence). This CDR3 spans 14 amino acids. This chain's CDR3 is CASSSGQGIYEQYF. The DNA for the CDR3 is TGTGCCAGCAGCTCAGGCCAGGGTATCTACGAGCAGTACTTC.